The sequence of this T cell receptor (beta chain) was determined in a study of shared clonotypes between healthy human individuals. General study findings and limits: Among four donors, about 4.6% of naive CD4 clonotypes were found in common.

Worth noting for this clone: Antigen: not known.

TCRdb keeps only in-frame clones here, not all; method: immunoSEQ multiplex PCR. The data contain some 380,000 clones, approximately 97% of them seen just once; the ten biggest clones take up less than 0.35%. The sequence was collected from a man aged 25-40 years in good health. Sequences were obtained from memory CD8+ T cells sorted from blood. Documented subset: CD45RO+ cells pooled with CCR7-negative TemRA cells.

The CDR3 sequence is CASSLFPSTSYNEQFF. The CDR3 DNA reads as TGTGCCAGCAGTTTATTCCCCTCGACGTCCTACAATGAGCAGTTCTTC. V and J are TRBV27 and TRBJ2-1; D remains unclear. Germline CDR1 is MNHEY and CDR2 is SMNVEV (reference sequence). Trimming cost V 1 base and J 1 base, with 11 bases left between them. This CDR3 region has 16 residues.